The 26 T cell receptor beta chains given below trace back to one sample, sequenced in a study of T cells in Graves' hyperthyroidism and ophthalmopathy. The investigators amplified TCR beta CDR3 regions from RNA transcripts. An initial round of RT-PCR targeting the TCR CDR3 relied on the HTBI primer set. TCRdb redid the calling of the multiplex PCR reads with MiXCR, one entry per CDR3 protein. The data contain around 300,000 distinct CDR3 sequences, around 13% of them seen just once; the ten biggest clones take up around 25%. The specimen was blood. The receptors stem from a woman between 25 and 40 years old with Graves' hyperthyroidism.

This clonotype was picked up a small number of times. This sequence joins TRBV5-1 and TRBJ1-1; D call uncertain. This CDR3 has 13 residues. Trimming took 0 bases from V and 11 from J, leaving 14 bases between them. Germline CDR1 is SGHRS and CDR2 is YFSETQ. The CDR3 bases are TGCGCCAGCAGCTTGGCCTCGGATGGCGGGGCTTTCTTT. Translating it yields CASSLASDGGAFF.

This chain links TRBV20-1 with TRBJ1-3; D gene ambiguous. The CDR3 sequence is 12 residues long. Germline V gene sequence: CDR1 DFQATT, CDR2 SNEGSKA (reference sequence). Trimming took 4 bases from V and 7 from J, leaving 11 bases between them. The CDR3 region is CSAKVRGNTIYF. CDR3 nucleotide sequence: TGCAGTGCTAAGGTCCGCGGGAACACCATATATTTT.

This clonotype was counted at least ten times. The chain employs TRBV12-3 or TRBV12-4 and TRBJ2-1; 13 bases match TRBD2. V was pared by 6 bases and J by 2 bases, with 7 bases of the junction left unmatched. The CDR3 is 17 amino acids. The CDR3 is CASSSTSGRATYNEQFF. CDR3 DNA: TGTGCCAGCAGCAGTACTAGCGGGAGGGCCACCTACAATGAGCAGTTCTTC.

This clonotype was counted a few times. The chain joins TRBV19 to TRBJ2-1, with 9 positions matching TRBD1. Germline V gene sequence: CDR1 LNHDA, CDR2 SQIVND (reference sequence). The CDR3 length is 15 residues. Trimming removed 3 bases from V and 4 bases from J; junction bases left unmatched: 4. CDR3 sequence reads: CASSIGTGWYNEQFF. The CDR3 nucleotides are TGTGCCAGTAGTATCGGGACAGGGTGGTACAATGAGCAGTTCTTC. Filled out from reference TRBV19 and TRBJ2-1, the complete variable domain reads DGGITQSPKYLFRKEGQNVTLSCEQNLNHDAMYWYRQDPGQGLRLIYYSQIVNDFQKGDIAEGYSVSREKKESFPLTVTSAQKNPTAFYLCASSIGTGWYNEQFFGPGTRLTVL.

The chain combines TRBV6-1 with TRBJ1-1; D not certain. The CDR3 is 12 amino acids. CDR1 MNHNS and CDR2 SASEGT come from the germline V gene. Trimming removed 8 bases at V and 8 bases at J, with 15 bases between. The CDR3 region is CASVKVEGEAFF. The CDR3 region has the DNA TGTGCCAGCGTAAAAGTAGAGGGCGAAGCTTTCTTT.

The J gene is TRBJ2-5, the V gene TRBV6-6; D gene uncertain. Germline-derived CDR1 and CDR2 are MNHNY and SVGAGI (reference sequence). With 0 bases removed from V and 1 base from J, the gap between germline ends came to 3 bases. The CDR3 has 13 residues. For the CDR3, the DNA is TGTGCCAGCAGTTACTCATCCCAAGAGACCCAGTACTTC. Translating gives CASSYSSQETQYF.

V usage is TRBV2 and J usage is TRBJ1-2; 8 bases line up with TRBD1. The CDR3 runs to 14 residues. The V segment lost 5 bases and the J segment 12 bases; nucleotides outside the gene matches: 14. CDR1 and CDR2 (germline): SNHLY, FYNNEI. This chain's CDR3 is CASSQQTGGRGDTF. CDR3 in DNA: TGTGCCAGCAGTCAACAAACAGGGGGACGAGGGGACACCTTC.

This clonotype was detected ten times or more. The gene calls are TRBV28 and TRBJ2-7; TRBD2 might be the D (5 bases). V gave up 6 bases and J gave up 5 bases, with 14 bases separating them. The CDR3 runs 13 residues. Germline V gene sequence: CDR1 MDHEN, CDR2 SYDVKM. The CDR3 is CASSSLGEHEQYF. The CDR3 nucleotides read TGTGCCAGCAGCTCCCTTGGGGAGCACGAGCAGTACTTC.

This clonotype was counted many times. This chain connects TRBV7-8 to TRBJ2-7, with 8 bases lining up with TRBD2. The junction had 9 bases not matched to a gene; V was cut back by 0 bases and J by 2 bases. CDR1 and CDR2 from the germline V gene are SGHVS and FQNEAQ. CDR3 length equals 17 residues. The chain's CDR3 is CASSLAGEGTRTYEQYF. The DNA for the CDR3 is TGTGCCAGCAGCTTAGCTGGGGAAGGGACTAGGACCTACGAGCAGTACTTC.

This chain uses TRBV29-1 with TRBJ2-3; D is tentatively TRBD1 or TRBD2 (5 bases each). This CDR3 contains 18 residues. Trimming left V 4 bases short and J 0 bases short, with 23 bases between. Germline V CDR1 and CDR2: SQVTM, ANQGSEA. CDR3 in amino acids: CSVAGTTTGTASTDTQYF. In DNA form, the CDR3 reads TGCAGCGTTGCCGGTACCACTACCGGGACGGCTAGCACAGATACGCAGTATTTT.

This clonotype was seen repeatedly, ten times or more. The CDR3 sequence: CSGTGQGAGNEQFF. In DNA, the CDR3 is TGCAGCGGGACTGGGCAGGGCGCTGGGAATGAGCAGTTCTTC. The chain combines TRBV29-1 with TRBJ2-1, with D possibly called TRBD1 or TRBD2 (5 bases each). Germline assignment: CDR1 SQVTM and CDR2 ANQGSEA. The CDR3 is 14 residues long. V was trimmed by 7 bases and J by 7 bases, leaving 20 bases between them.

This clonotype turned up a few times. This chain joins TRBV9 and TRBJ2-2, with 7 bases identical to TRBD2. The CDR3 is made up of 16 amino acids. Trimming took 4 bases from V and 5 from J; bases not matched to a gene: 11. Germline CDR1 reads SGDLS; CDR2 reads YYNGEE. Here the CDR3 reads CASSKRKRDGTGELFF. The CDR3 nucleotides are TGTGCCAGCAGCAAAAGGAAGCGGGACGGTACCGGGGAGCTGTTTTTT.

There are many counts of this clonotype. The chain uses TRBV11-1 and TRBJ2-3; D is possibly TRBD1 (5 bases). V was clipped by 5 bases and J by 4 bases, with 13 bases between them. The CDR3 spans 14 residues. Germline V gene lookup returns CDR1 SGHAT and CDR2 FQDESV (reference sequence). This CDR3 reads CASSQRGRADTQYF. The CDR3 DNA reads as TGTGCCAGCAGCCAAAGGGGAAGGGCAGATACGCAGTATTTT.

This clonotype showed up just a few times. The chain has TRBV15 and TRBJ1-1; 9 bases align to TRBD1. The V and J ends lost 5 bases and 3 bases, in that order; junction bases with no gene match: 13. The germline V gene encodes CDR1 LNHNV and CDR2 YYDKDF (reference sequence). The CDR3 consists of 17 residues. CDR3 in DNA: TGTGCCACCAGCCGAGGGACAGGGACTCTGCTGTACACTGAAGCTTTCTTT. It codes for CATSRGTGTLLYTEAFF. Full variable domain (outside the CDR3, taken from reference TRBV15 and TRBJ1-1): DAMVIQNPRYQVTQFGKPVTLSCSQTLNHNVMYWYQQKSSQAPKLLFHYYDKDFNNEADTPDNFQSRRPNTSFCFLDIRSPGLGDTAMYLCATSRGTGTLLYTEAFFGQGTRLTVV.

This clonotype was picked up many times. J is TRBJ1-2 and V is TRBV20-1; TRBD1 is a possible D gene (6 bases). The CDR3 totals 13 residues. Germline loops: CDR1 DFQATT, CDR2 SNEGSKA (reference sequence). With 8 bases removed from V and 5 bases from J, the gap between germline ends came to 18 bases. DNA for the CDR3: TGCAGTCCGAGGGAAGGGGGAATATATGGCTACACCTTC. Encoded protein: CSPREGGIYGYTF.

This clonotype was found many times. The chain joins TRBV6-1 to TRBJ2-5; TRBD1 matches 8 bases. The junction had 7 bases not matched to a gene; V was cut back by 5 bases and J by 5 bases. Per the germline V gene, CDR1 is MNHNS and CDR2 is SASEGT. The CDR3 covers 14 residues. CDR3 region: CASSSAGGAETQYF. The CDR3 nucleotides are TGTGCCAGCAGTTCGGCAGGGGGCGCGGAGACCCAGTACTTC.

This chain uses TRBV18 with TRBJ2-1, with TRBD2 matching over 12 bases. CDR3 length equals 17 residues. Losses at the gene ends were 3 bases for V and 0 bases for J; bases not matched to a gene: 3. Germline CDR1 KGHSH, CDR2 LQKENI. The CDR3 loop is CASSPSSGRGSYNEQFF. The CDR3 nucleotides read TGTGCCAGCTCACCTTCTAGCGGGAGGGGCTCCTACAATGAGCAGTTCTTC.

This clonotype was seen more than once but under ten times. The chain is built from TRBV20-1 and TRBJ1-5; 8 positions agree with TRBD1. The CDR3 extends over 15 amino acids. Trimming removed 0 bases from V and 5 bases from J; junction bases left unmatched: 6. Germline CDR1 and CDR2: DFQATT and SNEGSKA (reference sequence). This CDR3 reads CSARDLDRVDQPQHF. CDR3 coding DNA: TGCAGTGCTAGAGATCTGGACAGGGTTGATCAGCCCCAGCATTTT.

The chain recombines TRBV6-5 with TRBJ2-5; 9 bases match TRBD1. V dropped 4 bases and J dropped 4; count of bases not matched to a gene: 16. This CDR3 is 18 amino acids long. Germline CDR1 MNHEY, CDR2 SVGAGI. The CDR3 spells CASSSLLGTGYDTETQYF. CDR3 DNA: TGTGCCAGCAGTTCGTTGTTGGGGACAGGGTACGACACAGAGACCCAGTACTTC.

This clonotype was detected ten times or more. The DNA for the CDR3 is TGTGCCAGCAGTCGCGACAGGGGCGGCGGGCAGCCCCAGCATTTT. Encoded protein: CASSRDRGGGQPQHF. The genes are TRBV6-1 and TRBJ1-5; 8 nucleotides agree with TRBD1. This CDR3 is built from 15 residues. V shed 5 bases and J 7 bases; nucleotides not matched to a gene: 10. Germline lookup yields CDR1 MNHNS and CDR2 SASEGT.

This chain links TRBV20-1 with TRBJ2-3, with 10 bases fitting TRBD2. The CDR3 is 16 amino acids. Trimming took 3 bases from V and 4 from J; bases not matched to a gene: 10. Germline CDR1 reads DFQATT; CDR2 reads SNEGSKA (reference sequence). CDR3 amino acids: CSASPPSGRDSDTQYF. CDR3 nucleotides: TGCAGTGCTAGCCCCCCTAGCGGGAGAGACTCAGATACGCAGTATTTT.

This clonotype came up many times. CDR3 sequence (DNA): TGTGCCAGCAGAACTTATAGCGGGAGAAATGAGCAGTTCTTC. Its protein is CASRTYSGRNEQFF. The rearrangement links TRBV28 to TRBJ2-1; 9 positions agree with TRBD2. V lost 6 bases and J lost 7; bases outside the gene matches: 7. CDR3 length: 14 residues. CDR1 is MDHEN and CDR2 is SYDVKM in the germline V gene.

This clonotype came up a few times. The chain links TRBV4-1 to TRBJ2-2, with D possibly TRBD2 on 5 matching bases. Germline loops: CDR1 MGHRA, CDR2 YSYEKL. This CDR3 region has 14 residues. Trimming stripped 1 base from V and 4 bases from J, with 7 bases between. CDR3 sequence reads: CASSQGEITGELFF. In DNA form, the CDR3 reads TGCGCCAGCAGCCAAGGGGAGATCACCGGGGAGCTGTTTTTT.

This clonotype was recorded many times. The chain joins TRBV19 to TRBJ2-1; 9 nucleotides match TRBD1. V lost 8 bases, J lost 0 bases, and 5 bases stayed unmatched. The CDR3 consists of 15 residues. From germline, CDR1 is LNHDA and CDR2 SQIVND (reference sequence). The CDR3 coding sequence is TGTGCCAGTTCGGGACAGGGTGCCTCCTACAATGAGCAGTTCTTC. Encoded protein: CASSGQGASYNEQFF. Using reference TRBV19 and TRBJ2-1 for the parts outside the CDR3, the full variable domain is DGGITQSPKYLFRKEGQNVTLSCEQNLNHDAMYWYRQDPGQGLRLIYYSQIVNDFQKGDIAEGYSVSREKKESFPLTVTSAQKNPTAFYLCASSGQGASYNEQFFGPGTRLTVL.

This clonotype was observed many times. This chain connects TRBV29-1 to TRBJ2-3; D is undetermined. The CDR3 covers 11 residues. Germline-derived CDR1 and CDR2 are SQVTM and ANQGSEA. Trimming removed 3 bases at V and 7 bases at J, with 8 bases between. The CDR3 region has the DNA TGCAGCGTTGACCCTCAGAATACGCAGTATTTT. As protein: CSVDPQNTQYF.

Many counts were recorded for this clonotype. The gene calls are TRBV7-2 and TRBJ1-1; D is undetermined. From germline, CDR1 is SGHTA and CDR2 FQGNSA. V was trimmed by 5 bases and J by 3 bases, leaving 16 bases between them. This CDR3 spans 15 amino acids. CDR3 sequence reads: CASSPEPLGDTEAFF. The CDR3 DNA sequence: TGTGCCAGCAGCCCCGAGCCCTTAGGAGACACTGAAGCTTTCTTT.